This entry lists 6 T cell receptor beta chains sequenced from one sample in a study of esophageal squamous cell carcinoma tumors. PCR used a TCR alpha or TCR beta constant-region primer with a P20EA primer, then nested PCR with CA2 or CB2. TCR genes were amplified by unbiased adaptor ligation RT-PCR, with reverse transcription primed by a polyT18-containing BSL-18E primer. MiXCR, run by TCRdb on the 5' RACE reads, gives a single entry per CDR3 protein. This sample contains just under 90 distinct CDR3 sequences. The sample comprised tumor tissue. All receptors come from a man aged 45-79 years with esophageal squamous cell carcinoma.

This clonotype is large in the sample. The genes are TRBV20-1 and TRBJ1-2; the D gene is possibly TRBD1 (5 bases). CDR1 and CDR2 from the germline V gene are DFQATT and SNEGSKA (reference sequence). The CDR3 sequence is 12 residues long. The V gene lost 5 bases and the J gene lost 6 bases, with 13 bases spanning the gap. The CDR3: CSAYPGMDGYTF. DNA of the CDR3: TGCAGTGCTTACCCAGGGATGGATGGCTACACCTTC.

This clonotype rates as large. The V and J genes are TRBV5-1 and TRBJ2-7; D unclear. The V end was cut by 3 bases, the J end by 7 bases, with 8 bases between. Per germline, CDR1 SGHRS and CDR2 YFSETQ. The CDR3 is made up of 11 amino acids. In DNA, the CDR3 is TGCGCCAGCAGCTCGGCGCGGGAGCAGTACTTC. This translates into CASSSAREQYF.

This clonotype is judged large. This chain connects TRBV11-2 to TRBJ1-1; D perhaps matches TRBD1 (5 bases). Germline V lookup: CDR1 SGHAT, CDR2 FQNNGV. Between the trimmed V and J ends, which lost 0 bases and 10 bases, there was a span of 12 bases. The CDR3 is 13 amino acids. In DNA, the CDR3 is TGTGCCAGCAGCTTAGATCGGGGGGTAGGAGCTTTCTTT. Its protein is CASSLDRGVGAFF.

By its share, this clonotype is hyperexpanded (1% or more). The chain employs TRBV20-1 and TRBJ2-3; 12 bases line up with TRBD2. After removal of 5 bases from V and 1 base from J, the junction contained 1 base not matched to a gene. The germline V gene encodes CDR1 DFQATT and CDR2 SNEGSKA (reference sequence). This CDR3 is 14 amino acids long. The CDR3 sequence: CSAPSGRGTDTQYF. In DNA, the CDR3 is TGCAGTGCTCCTAGCGGGAGGGGCACAGATACGCAGTATTTT.

This clonotype is hyperexpanded (1% or more) by share. The CDR3 loop reads CSTSLGEGYGYTF. CDR3 bases: TGCAGCACTTCATTGGGGGAGGGGTATGGCTACACCTTC. The genes are TRBV29-1 and TRBJ1-2, with D tentatively TRBD1 (5 bases). The CDR3 is 13 residues long. Germline CDR1 SQVTM, CDR2 ANQGSEA. The germline V and J ends were trimmed by 8 bases and 5 bases, with 18 bases remaining between them.

V gene TRBV6-1 combines with J gene TRBJ2-1, with 13 positions matching TRBD2. This CDR3 is 14 amino acids long. The germline CDR1 and CDR2 sequences are MNHNS and SASEGT. With 8 bases clipped from V and 8 bases from J, the junction kept 6 bases outside the gene matches. The CDR3: CASHGTSGTDEQFF. CDR3 bases: TGTGCCAGCCACGGGACTAGCGGGACTGATGAGCAGTTCTTC.